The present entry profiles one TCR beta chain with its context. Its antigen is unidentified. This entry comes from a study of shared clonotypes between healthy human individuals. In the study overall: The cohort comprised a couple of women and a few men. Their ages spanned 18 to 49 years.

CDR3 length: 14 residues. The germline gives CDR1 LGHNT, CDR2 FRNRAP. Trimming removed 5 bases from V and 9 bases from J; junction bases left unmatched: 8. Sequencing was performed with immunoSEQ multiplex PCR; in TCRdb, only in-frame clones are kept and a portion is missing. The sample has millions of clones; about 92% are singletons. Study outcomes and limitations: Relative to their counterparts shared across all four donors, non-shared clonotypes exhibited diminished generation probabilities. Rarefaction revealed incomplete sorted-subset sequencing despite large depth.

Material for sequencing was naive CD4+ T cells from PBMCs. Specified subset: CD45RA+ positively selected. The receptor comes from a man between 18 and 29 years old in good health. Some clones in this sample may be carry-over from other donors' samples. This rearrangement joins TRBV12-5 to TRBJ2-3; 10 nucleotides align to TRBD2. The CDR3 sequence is CASGALAGGRTQYF. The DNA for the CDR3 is TGTGCTAGTGGTGCCTTAGCGGGAGGAAGGACGCAGTATTTT.